Sequencing of this T cell receptor (beta chain) was carried out in a study of preoperative IRX-2 immunotherapy in early breast cancer. Trimming took 3 bases from V and 4 from J; bases not matched to a gene: 9. This CDR3 comprises 17 residues. Germline V gene lookup returns CDR1 LNHNV and CDR2 YYDKDF (reference sequence). Method: immunoSEQ multiplex PCR; TCRdb's copy keeps in-frame clones and lacks some. This sample carries approximately 98,000 clones, 86% of them seen once, and the ten largest clones take about 1.9%. The treatment denotes: preoperative locoregional IRX-2 cytokine immunotherapy. The gene calls are TRBV15 and TRBJ1-2; 12 nucleotides line up with TRBD1. This sequence originates from a human donor with breast cancer. The sequencing used tumor tissue, collected after IRX-2 immunotherapy. The CDR3 loop is CATSRSGQGAIRYGYTF. In nucleotides, the CDR3 is TGTGCCACCAGCAGGTCGGGACAGGGGGCAATCCGCTATGGCTACACCTTC.